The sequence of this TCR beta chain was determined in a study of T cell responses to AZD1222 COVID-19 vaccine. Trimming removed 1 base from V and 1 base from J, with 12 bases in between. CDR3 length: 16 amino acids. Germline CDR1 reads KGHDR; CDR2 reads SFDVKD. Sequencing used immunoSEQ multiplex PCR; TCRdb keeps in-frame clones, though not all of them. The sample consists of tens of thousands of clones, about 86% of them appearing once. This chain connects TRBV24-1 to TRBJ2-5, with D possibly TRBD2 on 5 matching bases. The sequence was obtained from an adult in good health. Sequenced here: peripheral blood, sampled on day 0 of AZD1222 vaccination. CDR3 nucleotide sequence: TGTGCCACCAGTGATTTTGGAGGACCCATCCAAGAGACCCAGTACTTC. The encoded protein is CATSDFGGPIQETQYF.